The rows below give T cell receptor beta chains drawn from one sample of a study of blood T cell repertoires in COVID-19. Generated by immunoSEQ multiplex PCR, the TCRdb table keeps only in-frame clones and is missing some. The table has roughly 300,000 clones, about nine tenths seen once. Material: PBMCs or T cells enriched from blood (not recorded which). The receptor source for this set is a woman younger than 35 who had recovered from COVID-19. Both conserved end residues are part of each CDR3. D genes are given only for firm matches. For some rows the clone size is stated as once, few or many, or as a class when expanded; others skip it.

abundance: .; v_gene: TRBV7-3; d_gene: .; j_gene: TRBJ2-5; CDR3aa: CASSPIQGGGQETQYF; CDR3nt: TGTGCCAGCAGCCCGATACAGGGGGGAGGGCAAGAGACCCAGTACTTC
abundance: few; v_gene: TRBV7-9; d_gene: TRBD2; j_gene: TRBJ2-7; CDR3aa: CASSGTSGRSYEQYF; CDR3nt: TGTGCCAGCAGCGGGACTAGCGGGAGGTCGTACGAGCAGTACTTC
abundance: .; v_gene: TRBV2; d_gene: .; j_gene: TRBJ1-1; CDR3aa: CASTTPYFKGAFF; CDR3nt: TGTGCCAGCACAACACCTTACTTCAAGGGGGCTTTCTTT
abundance: .; v_gene: TRBV7-9; d_gene: .; j_gene: TRBJ2-3; CDR3aa: CASSPQRDTQYF; CDR3nt: TGTGCCAGCAGCCCACAGCGGGATACGCAGTATTTT
abundance: .; v_gene: TRBV24-1; d_gene: .; j_gene: TRBJ2-1; CDR3aa: CATSGGASANSYNEQFF; CDR3nt: TGTGCCACCAGTGGTGGGGCTAGCGCGAACTCCTACAATGAGCAGTTCTTC
abundance: .; v_gene: TRBV9; d_gene: TRBD2; j_gene: TRBJ2-1; CDR3aa: CASSSGTSDPPNEQFF; CDR3nt: TGTGCCAGCAGCTCCGGGACTAGCGATCCCCCCAATGAGCAGTTCTTC
abundance: .; v_gene: TRBV5-1; d_gene: .; j_gene: TRBJ2-4; CDR3aa: CASAGSGNIQYF; CDR3nt: TGCGCCAGTGCAGGGTCGGGAAACATTCAGTACTTC
abundance: .; v_gene: TRBV7-8; d_gene: .; j_gene: TRBJ1-5; CDR3aa: CASSPDGGQPQHF; CDR3nt: TGTGCCAGCAGCCCGGATGGAGGTCAGCCCCAGCATTTT
abundance: .; v_gene: TRBV12-3/TRBV12-4; d_gene: .; j_gene: TRBJ1-1; CDR3aa: CASSSAGLAAFF; CDR3nt: TGTGCCAGCAGTTCTGCGGGGTTAGCAGCTTTCTTT
abundance: few; v_gene: TRBV9; d_gene: .; j_gene: TRBJ2-2; CDR3aa: CASTPGLSFTGELFF; CDR3nt: TGTGCCAGCACCCCCGGTCTATCCTTCACCGGGGAGCTGTTTTTT
abundance: once; v_gene: TRBV14; d_gene: .; j_gene: TRBJ1-5; CDR3aa: CASSQDRRGPQHF; CDR3nt: TGTGCCAGCAGCCAAGATCGTAGGGGGCCCCAGCATTTT
abundance: few; v_gene: TRBV7-9; d_gene: .; j_gene: TRBJ2-3; CDR3aa: CASSSTRGQIDTQYF; CDR3nt: TGTGCCAGCAGCTCTACCCGAGGACAGATAGATACGCAGTATTTT
abundance: few; v_gene: TRBV28; d_gene: .; j_gene: TRBJ1-3; CDR3aa: CAITRPIDSGNTIYF; CDR3nt: TGTGCCATCACGAGGCCCATAGACAGTGGAAACACCATATATTTT
abundance: .; v_gene: TRBV7-9; d_gene: TRBD2; j_gene: TRBJ2-1; CDR3aa: CASSLGLSGGYNEQFF; CDR3nt: TGTGCCAGCAGCTTAGGACTAAGCGGGGGATACAATGAGCAGTTCTTC
abundance: .; v_gene: TRBV5-4; d_gene: TRBD1; j_gene: TRBJ1-1; CDR3aa: CASSLGGGFRMNTEAFF; CDR3nt: TGTGCCAGCAGCTTAGGAGGGGGCTTTCGAATGAACACTGAAGCTTTCTTT
abundance: .; v_gene: TRBV7-2; d_gene: TRBD1; j_gene: TRBJ2-3; CDR3aa: CASSGGTGKTDTQYF; CDR3nt: TGTGCCAGCAGCGGGGGGACAGGGAAAACAGATACGCAGTATTTT
abundance: .; v_gene: TRBV5-1; d_gene: .; j_gene: TRBJ2-5; CDR3aa: CASSLSLAQETQYF; CDR3nt: TGCGCCAGCAGCTTGAGCCTAGCCCAAGAGACCCAGTACTTC
abundance: .; v_gene: TRBV24-1; d_gene: .; j_gene: TRBJ1-1; CDR3aa: CATRSEEGRAFF; CDR3nt: TGTGCCACCAGATCTGAGGAGGGGAGAGCTTTCTTT
abundance: .; v_gene: TRBV19; d_gene: .; j_gene: TRBJ1-1; CDR3aa: CASSIDGRGLNTEAFF; CDR3nt: TGTGCCAGTAGTATAGATGGGAGGGGTTTGAACACTGAAGCTTTCTTT
abundance: few; v_gene: TRBV6-5; d_gene: .; j_gene: TRBJ1-2; CDR3aa: CASSYSSGAVYGYTF; CDR3nt: TGTGCCAGCAGTTACTCGAGTGGGGCAGTCTATGGCTACACCTTC
abundance: .; v_gene: TRBV6-6; d_gene: TRBD1; j_gene: TRBJ1-2; CDR3aa: CASSRDSSGGYTF; CDR3nt: TGTGCCAGCAGTCGGGACAGTTCAGGCGGCTACACCTTC
abundance: .; v_gene: TRBV18; d_gene: .; j_gene: TRBJ2-7; CDR3aa: CASSQATGFYEQYF; CDR3nt: TGTGCCAGCTCACAAGCGACAGGATTTTACGAGCAGTACTTC
abundance: .; v_gene: TRBV6-5; d_gene: .; j_gene: TRBJ2-1; CDR3aa: CASSYSGGAYNEQFF; CDR3nt: TGTGCCAGCAGTTACTCTGGCGGGGCCTACAATGAGCAGTTCTTC
abundance: .; v_gene: TRBV7-2; d_gene: .; j_gene: TRBJ2-2; CDR3aa: CASSEGRGHRELFF; CDR3nt: TGTGCCAGCAGCGAAGGACGGGGACACCGGGAGCTGTTTTTT
abundance: .; v_gene: TRBV19; d_gene: TRBD1; j_gene: TRBJ1-6; CDR3aa: CASSKNPRDSTPLHF; CDR3nt: TGTGCCAGTAGTAAAAACCCCCGGGACAGCACACCCCTCCACTTT
abundance: few; v_gene: TRBV5-8; d_gene: .; j_gene: TRBJ2-7; CDR3aa: CATQRLTRSYEQYF; CDR3nt: TGTGCCACCCAGAGACTAACGCGGTCCTACGAGCAGTACTTC
abundance: .; v_gene: TRBV11-2; d_gene: .; j_gene: TRBJ1-2; CDR3aa: CASSFRADEGYGYTF; CDR3nt: TGTGCCAGCAGCTTCCGGGCTGACGAGGGCTATGGCTACACCTTC
abundance: .; v_gene: TRBV19; d_gene: .; j_gene: TRBJ2-2; CDR3aa: CASSILQTANTGELFF; CDR3nt: TGTGCCAGTAGTATACTCCAGACAGCGAACACCGGGGAGCTGTTTTTT
abundance: .; v_gene: TRBV2; d_gene: TRBD2; j_gene: TRBJ2-5; CDR3aa: CASSDPSRGARETQYF; CDR3nt: TGTGCCAGCAGTGATCCCTCGCGGGGGGCGCGGGAGACCCAGTACTTC
abundance: once; v_gene: TRBV18; d_gene: .; j_gene: TRBJ2-5; CDR3aa: CASSRSGVQETQYF; CDR3nt: TGTGCCAGCTCGCGGTCAGGGGTTCAAGAGACCCAGTACTTC
abundance: .; v_gene: TRBV9; d_gene: .; j_gene: TRBJ2-7; CDR3aa: CASSGDSYEQYF; CDR3nt: TGTGCCAGCAGCGGTGACAGCTACGAGCAGTACTTC
abundance: few; v_gene: TRBV23-1; d_gene: .; j_gene: TRBJ1-4; CDR3aa: CASSPETGTMATNEKLFF; CDR3nt: TGCGCCAGCAGTCCGGAAACAGGCACTATGGCAACTAATGAAAAACTGTTTTTT
abundance: .; v_gene: TRBV7-3; d_gene: TRBD2; j_gene: TRBJ2-1; CDR3aa: CASSSTSGGADEQFF; CDR3nt: TGTGCCAGCAGCTCGACTAGCGGGGGGGCAGATGAGCAGTTCTTC
abundance: .; v_gene: TRBV6-5; d_gene: .; j_gene: TRBJ1-2; CDR3aa: CASSYSGGRGGYTF; CDR3nt: TGTGCCAGCAGTTACAGTGGGGGAAGGGGGGGCTACACCTTC
abundance: .; v_gene: TRBV28; d_gene: .; j_gene: TRBJ2-3; CDR3aa: CASSHFSGRSFSTDTQYF; CDR3nt: TGTGCCAGCAGTCACTTTTCGGGGAGGTCCTTTAGCACAGATACGCAGTATTTT
abundance: .; v_gene: TRBV5-1; d_gene: .; j_gene: TRBJ1-1; CDR3aa: CASSLDRRDDTEAFF; CDR3nt: TGCGCCAGCAGCTTGGATCGTCGGGATGACACTGAAGCTTTCTTT
abundance: once; v_gene: TRBV5-6; d_gene: TRBD1; j_gene: TRBJ2-7; CDR3aa: CASSLRDRGREQYF; CDR3nt: TGTGCCAGCAGCTTACGGGACAGGGGGCGCGAGCAGTACTTC
abundance: .; v_gene: TRBV19; d_gene: TRBD1; j_gene: TRBJ1-2; CDR3aa: CASSMTGGGDYGYTF; CDR3nt: TGTGCCAGTAGTATGACAGGGGGCGGCGACTATGGCTACACCTTC
abundance: .; v_gene: TRBV20-1; d_gene: .; j_gene: TRBJ2-5; CDR3aa: CSARLQETQYF; CDR3nt: TGCAGTGCTAGACTACAAGAGACCCAGTACTTC
abundance: .; v_gene: TRBV5-6; d_gene: TRBD1; j_gene: TRBJ1-1; CDR3aa: CASRHIPGQGTGNTEAFF; CDR3nt: TGTGCCAGCAGACATATTCCGGGACAGGGAACAGGAAACACTGAAGCTTTCTTT